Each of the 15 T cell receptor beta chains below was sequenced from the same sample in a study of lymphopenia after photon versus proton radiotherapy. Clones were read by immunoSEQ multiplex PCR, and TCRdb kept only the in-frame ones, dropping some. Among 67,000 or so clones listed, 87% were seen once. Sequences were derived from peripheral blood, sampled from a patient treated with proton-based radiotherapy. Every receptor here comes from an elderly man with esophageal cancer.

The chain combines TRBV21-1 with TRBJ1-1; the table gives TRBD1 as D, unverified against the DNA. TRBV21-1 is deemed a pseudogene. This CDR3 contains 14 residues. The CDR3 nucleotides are TGTGCCAGCAAAGAACTCAGGGGGCCCGGTGAAGCTTTCTTT. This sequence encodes CASKELRGPGEAFF.

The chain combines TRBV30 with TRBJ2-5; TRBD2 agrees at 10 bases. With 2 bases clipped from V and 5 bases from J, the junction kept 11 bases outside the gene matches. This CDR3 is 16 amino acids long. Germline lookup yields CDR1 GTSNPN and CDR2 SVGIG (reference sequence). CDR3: CAWSPLAGGGVETQYF. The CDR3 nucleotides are TGTGCCTGGAGTCCATTAGCGGGGGGAGGAGTGGAGACCCAGTACTTC.

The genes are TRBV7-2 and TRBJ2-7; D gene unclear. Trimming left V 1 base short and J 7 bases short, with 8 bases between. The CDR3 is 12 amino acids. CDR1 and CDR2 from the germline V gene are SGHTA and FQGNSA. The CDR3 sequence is CASSLDFWEQYF. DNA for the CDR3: TGTGCCAGCAGCTTAGATTTTTGGGAGCAGTACTTC.

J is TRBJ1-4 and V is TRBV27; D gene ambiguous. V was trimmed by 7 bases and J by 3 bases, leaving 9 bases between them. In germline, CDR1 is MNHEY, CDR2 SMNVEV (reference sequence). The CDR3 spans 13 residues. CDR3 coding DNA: TGTGCCAGCAAGCTGATTGCTAATGAAAAACTGTTTTTT. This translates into CASKLIANEKLFF.

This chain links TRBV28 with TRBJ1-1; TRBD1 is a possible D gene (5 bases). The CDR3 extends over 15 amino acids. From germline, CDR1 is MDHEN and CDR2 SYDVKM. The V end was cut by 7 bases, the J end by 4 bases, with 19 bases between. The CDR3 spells CASKVGPITGTEAFF. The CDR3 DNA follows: TGTGCCAGCAAAGTGGGGCCGATAACGGGCACTGAAGCTTTCTTT.

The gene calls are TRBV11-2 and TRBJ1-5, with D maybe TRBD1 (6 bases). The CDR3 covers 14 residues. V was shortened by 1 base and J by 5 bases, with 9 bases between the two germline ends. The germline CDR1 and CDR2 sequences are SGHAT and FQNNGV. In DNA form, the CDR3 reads TGTGCCAGCAGCTTAGGGCCAGGGGATCAGCCCCAGCATTTT. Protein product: CASSLGPGDQPQHF.

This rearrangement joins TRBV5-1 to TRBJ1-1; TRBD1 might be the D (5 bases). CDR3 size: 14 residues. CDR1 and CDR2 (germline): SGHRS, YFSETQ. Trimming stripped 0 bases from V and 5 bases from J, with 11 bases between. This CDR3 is CASSLDQGSTEAFF. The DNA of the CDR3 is TGCGCCAGCAGCTTGGACCAGGGATCTACTGAAGCTTTCTTT.

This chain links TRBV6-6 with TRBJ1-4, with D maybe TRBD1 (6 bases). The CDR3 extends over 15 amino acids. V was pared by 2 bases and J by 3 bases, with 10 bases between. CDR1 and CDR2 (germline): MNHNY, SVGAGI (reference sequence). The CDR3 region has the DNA TGTGCCAGCAGTTACGGAGACAGGTCTAATGAAAAACTGTTTTTT. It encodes CASSYGDRSNEKLFF.

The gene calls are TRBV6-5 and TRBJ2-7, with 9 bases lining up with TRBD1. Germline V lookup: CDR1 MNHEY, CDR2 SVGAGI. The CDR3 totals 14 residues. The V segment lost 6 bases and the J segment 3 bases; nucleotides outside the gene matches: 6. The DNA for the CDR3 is TGTGCCAGCAGATCCGGGACAGGGCTCTACGAGCAGTACTTC. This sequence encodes CASRSGTGLYEQYF.

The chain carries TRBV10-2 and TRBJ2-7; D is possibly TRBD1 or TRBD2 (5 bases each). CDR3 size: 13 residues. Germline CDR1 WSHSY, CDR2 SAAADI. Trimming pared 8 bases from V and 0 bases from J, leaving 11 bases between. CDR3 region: CASLMGVSYEQYF. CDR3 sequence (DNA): TGCGCCAGCCTCATGGGGGTCTCCTACGAGCAGTACTTC.

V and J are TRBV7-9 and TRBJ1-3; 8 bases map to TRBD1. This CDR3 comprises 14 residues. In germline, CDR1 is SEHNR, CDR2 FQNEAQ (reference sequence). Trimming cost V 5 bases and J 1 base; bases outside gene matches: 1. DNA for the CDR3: TGTGCCAGCAGCCGGACAGGGTCTGGAAACACCATATATTTT. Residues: CASSRTGSGNTIYF.

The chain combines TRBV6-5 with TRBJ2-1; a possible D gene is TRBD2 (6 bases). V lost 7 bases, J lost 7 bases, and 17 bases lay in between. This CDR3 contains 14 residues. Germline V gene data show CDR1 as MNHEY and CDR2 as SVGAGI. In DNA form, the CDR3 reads TGTGCCAGCACACCGGCCCCACGGGGGAATGAGCAGTTCTTC. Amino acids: CASTPAPRGNEQFF.

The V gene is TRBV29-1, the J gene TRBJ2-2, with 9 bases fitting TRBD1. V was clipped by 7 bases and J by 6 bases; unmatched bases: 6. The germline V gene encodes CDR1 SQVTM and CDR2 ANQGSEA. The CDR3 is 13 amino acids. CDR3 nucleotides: TGCAGCGGTGGACAGGGGTACTCCGGGGAGCTGTTTTTT. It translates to CSGGQGYSGELFF.

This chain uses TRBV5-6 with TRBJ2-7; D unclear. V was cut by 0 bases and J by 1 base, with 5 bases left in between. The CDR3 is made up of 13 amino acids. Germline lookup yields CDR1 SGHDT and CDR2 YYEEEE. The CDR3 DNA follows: TGTGCCAGCAGCTTGGTCAGGTCCTACGAGCAGTACTTC. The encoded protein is CASSLVRSYEQYF. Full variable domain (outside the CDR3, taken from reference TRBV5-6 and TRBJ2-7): DAGVTQSPTHLIKTRGQQVTLRCSPKSGHDTVSWYQQALGQGPQFIFQYYEEEERQRGNFPDRFSGHQFPNYSSELNVNALLLGDSALYLCASSLVRSYEQYFGPGTRLTVT.

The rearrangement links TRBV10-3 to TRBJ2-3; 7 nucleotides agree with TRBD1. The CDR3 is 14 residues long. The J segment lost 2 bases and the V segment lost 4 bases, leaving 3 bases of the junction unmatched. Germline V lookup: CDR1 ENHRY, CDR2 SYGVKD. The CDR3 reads CAISAGQYTDTQYF. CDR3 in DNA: TGTGCCATCAGTGCGGGACAGTACACAGATACGCAGTATTTT.